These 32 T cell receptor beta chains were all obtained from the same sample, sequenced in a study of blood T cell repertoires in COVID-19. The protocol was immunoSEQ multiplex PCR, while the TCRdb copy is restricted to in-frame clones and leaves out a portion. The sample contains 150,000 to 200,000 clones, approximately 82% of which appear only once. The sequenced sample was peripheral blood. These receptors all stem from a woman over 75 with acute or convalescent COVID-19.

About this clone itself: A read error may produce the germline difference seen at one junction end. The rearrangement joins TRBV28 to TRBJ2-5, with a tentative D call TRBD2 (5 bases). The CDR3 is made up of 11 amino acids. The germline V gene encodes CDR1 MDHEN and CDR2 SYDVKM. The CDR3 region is CASSKTRGPNF. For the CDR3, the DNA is TGTGCCAGCAGCAAGACCCGGGGTCCTAACTTC. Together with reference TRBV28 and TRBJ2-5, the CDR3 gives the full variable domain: DVKVTQSSRYLVKRTGEKVFLECVQDMDHENMFWYRQDPGLGLRLIYFSYDVKMKEKGDIPEGYSVSREKKERFSLILESASTNQTSMYLCASSKTRGPNFGPGTRLLVL.

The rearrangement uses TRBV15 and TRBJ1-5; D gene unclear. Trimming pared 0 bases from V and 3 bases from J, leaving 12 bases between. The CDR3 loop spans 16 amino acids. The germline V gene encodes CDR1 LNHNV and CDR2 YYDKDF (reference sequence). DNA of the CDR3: TGTGCCACCAGCAGAGATCTCGGGTCCGACAATCAGCCCCAGCATTTT. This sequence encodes CATSRDLGSDNQPQHF. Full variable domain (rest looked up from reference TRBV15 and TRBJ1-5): DAMVIQNPRYQVTQFGKPVTLSCSQTLNHNVMYWYQQKSSQAPKLLFHYYDKDFNNEADTPDNFQSRRPNTSFCFLDIRSPGLGDTAMYLCATSRDLGSDNQPQHFGDGTRLSIL.

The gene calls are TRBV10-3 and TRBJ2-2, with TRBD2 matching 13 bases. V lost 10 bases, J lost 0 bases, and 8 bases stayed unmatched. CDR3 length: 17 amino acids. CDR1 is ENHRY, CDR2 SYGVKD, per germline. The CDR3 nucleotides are TGTGCCAGCTCGGGGACTAGCGGGGCCGCGAACACCGGGGAGCTGTTTTTT. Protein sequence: CASSGTSGAANTGELFF.

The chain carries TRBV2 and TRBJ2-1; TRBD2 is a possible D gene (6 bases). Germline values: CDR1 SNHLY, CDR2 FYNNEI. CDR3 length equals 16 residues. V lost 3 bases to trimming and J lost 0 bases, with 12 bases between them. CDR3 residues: CASSEFGSGSYNEQFF. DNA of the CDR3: TGTGCCAGCAGTGAGTTCGGGAGTGGCTCCTACAATGAGCAGTTCTTC.

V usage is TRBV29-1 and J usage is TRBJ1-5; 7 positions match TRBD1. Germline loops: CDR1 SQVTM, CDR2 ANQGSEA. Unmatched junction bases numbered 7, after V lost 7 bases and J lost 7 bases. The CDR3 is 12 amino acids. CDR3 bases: TGCAGCGCATACCAACAGGGGCAGCCCCAGCATTTT. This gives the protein CSAYQQGQPQHF. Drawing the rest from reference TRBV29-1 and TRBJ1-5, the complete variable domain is SAVISQKPSRDICQRGTSLTIQCQVDSQVTMMFWYRQQPGQSLTLIATANQGSEATYESGFVIDKFPISRPNLTFSTLTVSNMSPEDSSIYLCSAYQQGQPQHFGDGTRLSIL.

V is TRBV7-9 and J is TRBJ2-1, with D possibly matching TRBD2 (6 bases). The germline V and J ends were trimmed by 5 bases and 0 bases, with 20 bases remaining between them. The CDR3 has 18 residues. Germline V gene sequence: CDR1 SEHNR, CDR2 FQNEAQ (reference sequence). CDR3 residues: CASSHTAAGRSSYNEQFF. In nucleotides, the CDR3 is TGTGCCAGCAGCCATACAGCGGCGGGACGGAGCTCCTACAATGAGCAGTTCTTC.

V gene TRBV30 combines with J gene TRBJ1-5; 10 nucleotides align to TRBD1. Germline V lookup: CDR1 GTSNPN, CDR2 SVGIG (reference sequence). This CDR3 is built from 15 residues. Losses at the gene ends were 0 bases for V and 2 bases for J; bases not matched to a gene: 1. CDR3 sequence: CAWSVGTGGNQPQHF. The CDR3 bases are TGTGCCTGGAGTGTAGGGACAGGGGGCAATCAGCCCCAGCATTTT.

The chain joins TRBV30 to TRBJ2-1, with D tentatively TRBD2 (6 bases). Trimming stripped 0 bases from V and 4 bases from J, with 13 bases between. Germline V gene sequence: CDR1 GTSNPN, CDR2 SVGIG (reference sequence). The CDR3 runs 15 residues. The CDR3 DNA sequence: TGTGCCTGGAGTGTAGGTGGGAGCGGGTACAATGAGCAGTTCTTC. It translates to CAWSVGGSGYNEQFF.

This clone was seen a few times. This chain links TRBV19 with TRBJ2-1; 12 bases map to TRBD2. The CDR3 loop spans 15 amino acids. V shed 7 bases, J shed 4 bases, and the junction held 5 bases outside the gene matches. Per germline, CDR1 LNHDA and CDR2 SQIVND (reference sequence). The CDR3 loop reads CASKKGLAGYNEQFF. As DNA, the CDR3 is TGTGCCAGTAAAAAAGGACTAGCGGGGTACAATGAGCAGTTCTTC.

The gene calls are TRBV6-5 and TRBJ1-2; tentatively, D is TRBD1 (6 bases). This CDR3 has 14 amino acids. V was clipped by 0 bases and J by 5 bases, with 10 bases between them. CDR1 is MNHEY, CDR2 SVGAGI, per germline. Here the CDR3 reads CASSYSDSTYGYTF. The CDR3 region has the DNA TGTGCCAGCAGTTACTCGGACAGCACTTATGGCTACACCTTC.

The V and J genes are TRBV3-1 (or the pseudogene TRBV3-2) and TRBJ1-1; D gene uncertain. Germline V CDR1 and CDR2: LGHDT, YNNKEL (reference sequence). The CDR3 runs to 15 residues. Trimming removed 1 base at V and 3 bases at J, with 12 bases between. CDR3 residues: CASSQGLPIDTEAFF. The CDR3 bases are TGTGCCAGCAGCCAAGGTCTTCCGATAGACACTGAAGCTTTCTTT.

The DNA of the CDR3 is TGTGCCAGCAGCTTGCAGGGCTACTCAGATACGCAGTATTTT. This encodes CASSLQGYSDTQYF. The chain carries TRBV11-3 and TRBJ2-3, with D possibly TRBD1 on 5 matching bases. The CDR3 runs 14 residues. V lost 3 bases to trimming and J lost 4 bases, with 11 bases between them. CDR1 SGHNT and CDR2 YENEEA come from the germline V gene.

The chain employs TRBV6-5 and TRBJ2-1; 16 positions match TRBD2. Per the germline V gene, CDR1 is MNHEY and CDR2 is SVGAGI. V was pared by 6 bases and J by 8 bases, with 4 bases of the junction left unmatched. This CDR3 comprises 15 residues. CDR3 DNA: TGTGCCAGCAGCCCCGGGACTAGCGGGGGGGATGAGCAGTTCTTC. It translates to CASSPGTSGGDEQFF.

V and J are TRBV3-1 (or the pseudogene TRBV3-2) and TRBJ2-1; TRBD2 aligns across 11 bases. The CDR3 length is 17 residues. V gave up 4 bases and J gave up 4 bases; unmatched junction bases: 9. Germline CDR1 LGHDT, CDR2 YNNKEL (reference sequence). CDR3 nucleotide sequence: TGTGCCAGCAGCCCCAAATTAGCGGGAGGGGGATACAATGAGCAGTTCTTC. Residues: CASSPKLAGGGYNEQFF.

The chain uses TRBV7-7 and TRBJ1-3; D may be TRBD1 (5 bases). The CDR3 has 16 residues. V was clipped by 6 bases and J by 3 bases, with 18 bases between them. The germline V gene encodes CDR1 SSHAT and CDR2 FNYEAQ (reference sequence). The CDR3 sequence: CASSPGLEGVGNTIYF. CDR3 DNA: TGTGCCAGCAGTCCAGGGTTGGAGGGTGTTGGAAACACCATATATTTT.

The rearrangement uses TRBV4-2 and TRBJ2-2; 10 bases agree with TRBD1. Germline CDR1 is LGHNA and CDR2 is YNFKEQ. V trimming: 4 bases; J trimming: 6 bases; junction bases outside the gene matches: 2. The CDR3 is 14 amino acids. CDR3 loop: CASSPTGGAGELFF. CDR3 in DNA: TGTGCCAGCAGCCCGACAGGGGGCGCCGGGGAGCTGTTTTTT.

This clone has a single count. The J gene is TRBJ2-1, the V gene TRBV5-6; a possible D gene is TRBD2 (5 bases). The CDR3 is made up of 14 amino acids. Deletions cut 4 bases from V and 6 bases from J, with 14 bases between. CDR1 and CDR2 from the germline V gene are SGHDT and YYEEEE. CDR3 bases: TGTGCCAGCAGCCGAGACTACCTTCCCAATGAGCAGTTCTTC. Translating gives CASSRDYLPNEQFF.

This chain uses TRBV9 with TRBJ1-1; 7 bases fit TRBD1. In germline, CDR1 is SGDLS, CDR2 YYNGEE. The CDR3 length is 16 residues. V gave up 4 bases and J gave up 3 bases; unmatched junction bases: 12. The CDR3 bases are TGTGCCAGCAGCAACCGACAGGGCAGAATTTACACTGAAGCTTTCTTT. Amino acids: CASSNRQGRIYTEAFF.

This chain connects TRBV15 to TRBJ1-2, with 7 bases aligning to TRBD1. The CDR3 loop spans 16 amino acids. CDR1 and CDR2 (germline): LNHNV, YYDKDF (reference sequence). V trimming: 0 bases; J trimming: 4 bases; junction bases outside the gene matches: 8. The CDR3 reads CATSRDLAYRGYGYTF. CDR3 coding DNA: TGTGCCACCAGCAGAGATTTGGCTTACAGGGGCTATGGCTACACCTTC.

CDR3 region: CASSQDPRGHYGYTF. The CDR3 DNA is TGCGCCAGCAGCCAAGATCCGCGGGGCCACTATGGCTACACCTTC. This chain joins TRBV4-1 and TRBJ1-2, with a possible D match to TRBD1 (5 bases). The CDR3 is 15 residues long. Germline V gene data show CDR1 as MGHRA and CDR2 as YSYEKL. Trimming shortened V by 0 bases and J by 3 bases, and 11 bases separated the two germline ends.

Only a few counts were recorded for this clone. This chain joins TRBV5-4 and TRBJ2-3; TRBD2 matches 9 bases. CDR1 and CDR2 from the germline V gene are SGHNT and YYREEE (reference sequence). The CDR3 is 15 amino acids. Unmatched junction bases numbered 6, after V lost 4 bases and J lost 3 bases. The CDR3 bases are TGTGCCAGCAGCCCTTCAGCGGGAGGAACAGATACGCAGTATTTT. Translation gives CASSPSAGGTDTQYF.

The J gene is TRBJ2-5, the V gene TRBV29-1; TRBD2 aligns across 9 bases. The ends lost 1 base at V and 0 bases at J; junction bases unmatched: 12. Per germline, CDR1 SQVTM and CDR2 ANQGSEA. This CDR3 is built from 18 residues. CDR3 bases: TGCAGCGTTGAAGGACTATCCGGGACTAGCAGATACCAAGAGACCCAGTACTTC. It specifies CSVEGLSGTSRYQETQYF.

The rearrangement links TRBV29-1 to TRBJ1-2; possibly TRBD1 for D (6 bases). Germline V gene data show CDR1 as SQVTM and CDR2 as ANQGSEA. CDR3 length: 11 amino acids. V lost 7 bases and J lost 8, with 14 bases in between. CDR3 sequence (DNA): TGCAGCGCGGAAGGGGGGGAAGGCTACACCTTC. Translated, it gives CSAEGGEGYTF.

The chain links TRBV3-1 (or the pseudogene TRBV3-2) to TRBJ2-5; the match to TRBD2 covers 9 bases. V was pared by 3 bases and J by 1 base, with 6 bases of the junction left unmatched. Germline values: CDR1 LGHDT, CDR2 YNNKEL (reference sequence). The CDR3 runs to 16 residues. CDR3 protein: CASSQSGTSSQETQYF. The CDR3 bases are TGTGCCAGCAGCCAGTCCGGGACTAGCAGCCAAGAGACCCAGTACTTC.

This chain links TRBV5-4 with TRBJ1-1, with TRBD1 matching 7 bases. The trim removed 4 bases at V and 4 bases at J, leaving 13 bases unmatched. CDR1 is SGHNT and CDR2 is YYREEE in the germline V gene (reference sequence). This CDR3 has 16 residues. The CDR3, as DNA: TGTGCCAGCAGCGATTTTTCCGACAGGGCTGGCACTGAAGCTTTCTTT. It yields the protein CASSDFSDRAGTEAFF.

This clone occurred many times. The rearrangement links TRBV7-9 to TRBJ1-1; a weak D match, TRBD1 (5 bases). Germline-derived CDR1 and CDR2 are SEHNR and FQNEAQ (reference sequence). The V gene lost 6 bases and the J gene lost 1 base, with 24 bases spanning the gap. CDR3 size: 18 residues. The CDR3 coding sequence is TGTGCCAGCAGACCTTTAACGGGGGGTGTTCTGAAGAACACTGAAGCTTTCTTT. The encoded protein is CASRPLTGGVLKNTEAFF. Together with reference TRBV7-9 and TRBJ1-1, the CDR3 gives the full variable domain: DTGVSQNPRHKITKRGQNVTFRCDPISEHNRLYWYRQTLGQGPEFLTYFQNEAQLEKSRLLSDRFSAERPKGSFSTLEIQRTEQGDSAMYLCASRPLTGGVLKNTEAFFGQGTRLTVV.

This CDR3 reads CASSLVGGRGVRETQYF. CDR3 nucleotide sequence: TGTGCCAGCAGCTTAGTAGGCGGGAGAGGGGTTAGAGAGACCCAGTACTTC. J is TRBJ2-5 and V is TRBV11-2; TRBD2 matches at 7 bases. CDR1 is SGHAT and CDR2 is FQNNGV in the germline V gene. V shed 1 base, J shed 4 bases, and the junction held 12 bases outside the gene matches. The CDR3 extends over 17 amino acids.

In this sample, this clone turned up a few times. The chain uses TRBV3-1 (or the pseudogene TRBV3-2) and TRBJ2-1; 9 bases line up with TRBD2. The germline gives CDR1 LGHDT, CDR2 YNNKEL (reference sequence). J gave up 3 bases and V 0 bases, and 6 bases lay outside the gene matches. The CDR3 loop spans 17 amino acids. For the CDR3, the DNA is TGTGCCAGCAGCCAAGATTTAAGCGGGAGGATCTACAATGAGCAGTTCTTC. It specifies CASSQDLSGRIYNEQFF.

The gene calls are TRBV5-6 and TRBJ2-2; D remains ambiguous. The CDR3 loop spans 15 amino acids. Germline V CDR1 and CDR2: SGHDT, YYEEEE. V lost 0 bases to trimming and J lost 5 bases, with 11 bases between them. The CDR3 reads CASSLVRKTTGELFF. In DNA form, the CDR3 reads TGTGCCAGCAGCTTGGTTAGAAAAACTACCGGGGAGCTGTTTTTT.

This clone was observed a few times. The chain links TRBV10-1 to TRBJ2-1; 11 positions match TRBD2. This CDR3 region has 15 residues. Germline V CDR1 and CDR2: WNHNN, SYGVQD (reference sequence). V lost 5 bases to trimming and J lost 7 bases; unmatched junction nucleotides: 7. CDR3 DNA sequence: TGCGCCAGCAGTCCACTAGCGGGAGTGTTTAATGAGCAGTTCTTC. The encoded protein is CASSPLAGVFNEQFF.

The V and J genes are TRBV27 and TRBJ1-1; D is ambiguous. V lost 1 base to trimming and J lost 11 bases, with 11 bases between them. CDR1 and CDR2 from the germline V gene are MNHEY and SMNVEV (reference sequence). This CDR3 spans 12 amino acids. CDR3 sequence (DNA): TGTGCCAGCAGTTTATTTAACGGAGTTGCTTTCTTT. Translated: CASSLFNGVAFF.

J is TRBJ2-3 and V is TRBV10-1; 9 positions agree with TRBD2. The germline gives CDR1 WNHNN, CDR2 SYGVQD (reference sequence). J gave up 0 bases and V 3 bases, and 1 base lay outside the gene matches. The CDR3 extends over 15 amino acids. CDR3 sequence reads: CASSDLAGSTDTQYF. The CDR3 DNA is TGCGCCAGCAGTGACCTAGCGGGAAGCACAGATACGCAGTATTTT.